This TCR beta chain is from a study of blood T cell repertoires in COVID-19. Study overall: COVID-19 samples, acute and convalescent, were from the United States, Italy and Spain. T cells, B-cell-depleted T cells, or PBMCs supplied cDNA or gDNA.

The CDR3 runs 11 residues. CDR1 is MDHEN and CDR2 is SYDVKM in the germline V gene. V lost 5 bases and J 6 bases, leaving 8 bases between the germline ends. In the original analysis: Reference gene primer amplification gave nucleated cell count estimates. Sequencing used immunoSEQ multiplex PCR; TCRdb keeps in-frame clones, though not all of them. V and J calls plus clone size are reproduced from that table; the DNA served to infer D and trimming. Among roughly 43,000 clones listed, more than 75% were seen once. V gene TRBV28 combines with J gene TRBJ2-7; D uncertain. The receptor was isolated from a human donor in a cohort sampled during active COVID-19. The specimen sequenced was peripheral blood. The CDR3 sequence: CASSPRSEQYF. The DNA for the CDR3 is TGTGCCAGCAGTCCGAGGTCCGAGCAGTACTTC.